This T cell receptor beta chain was captured in a study of identical twins. Findings and limits, study-wide: Insertions ran lower in abundant cord blood beta clonotypes, though not in memory repertoires. Twins shared beta out-of-frame sequences in excess, but this excess was weaker.

This clonotype was seen only a few times. No antigen is known for it. This CDR3 spans 15 amino acids. Germline trimming cut 3 bases from V and 3 bases from J; bases unmatched to any gene: 5. Looked up from germline, CDR1 is MNHEY and CDR2 is SMNVEV (reference sequence). TCRdb re-called the 5' RACE reads through MiXCR, storing one row per CDR3 protein. The sample includes 650,000 to 800,000 distinct CDR3 sequences, 8.5% to 9.5% of them seen just once. The sample also formed part of further work on yellow fever vaccine responses in identical twins.

This receptor was identified in a woman aged 18-29 years in good health. Sequencing input: PBMCs. The chain links TRBV27 to TRBJ2-1, with 7 bases identical to TRBD1. DNA of the CDR3: TGTGCCAGCAGTTTCGGACAGGACCGCTACAATGAGCAGTTCTTC. It codes for CASSFGQDRYNEQFF.